A single sample is the source of the 24 T cell receptor beta chains below, sequenced in a study of CD8+ T cells in alopecia areata. It was cDNA, reverse transcribed from extracted RNA, that served as the sequencing template. Produced via immunoSEQ multiplex PCR; TCRdb's table is partial and in-frame only. This sample carries around 100,000 clones, about three fifths of them seen once, and the ten largest clones take about a sixth. Treatment described: oral pan-JAK inhibitor, 5-10 mg twice daily. This specimen consisted of CD8+ T cells sorted from blood, obtained at week 56, from a patient treated with tofacitinib. All receptors derive from a human donor with alopecia areata.

This sequence joins TRBV6-5 and TRBJ2-5; 8 nucleotides line up with TRBD1. There are 16 residues in the CDR3. J was trimmed by 5 bases and V by 0 bases; bases with no gene match: 8. Germline CDR1 MNHEY, CDR2 SVGAGI. CDR3: CASSYSGPGGMETQYF. CDR3 bases: TGTGCCAGCAGTTACTCGGGCCCAGGGGGCATGGAGACCCAGTACTTC.

The chain recombines TRBV27 with TRBJ1-1; possible D gene TRBD1, 5 bases. CDR1 and CDR2 from the germline V gene are MNHEY and SMNVEV (reference sequence). V gave up 3 bases and J gave up 4 bases, with 18 bases separating them. The CDR3 is made up of 16 amino acids. The CDR3 is CASSFSAGLIGTEAFF. CDR3 coding DNA: TGTGCCAGCAGTTTTTCGGCAGGGTTGATCGGCACTGAAGCTTTCTTT.

This clone has more than one count but fewer than ten. The chain joins TRBV7-6 to TRBJ2-7; 13 bases agree with TRBD2. This CDR3 contains 15 residues. Germline lookup yields CDR1 SGHVS and CDR2 FNYEAQ. With V trimmed by 0 bases and J by 7 bases, 3 bases remained unmatched. CDR3 region: CASSLAETSGGEQYF. The CDR3 DNA follows: TGTGCCAGCAGCTTAGCCGAGACTAGCGGGGGGGAGCAGTACTTC.

The V gene is TRBV29-1, the J gene TRBJ2-7, with a weak D call TRBD2 (6 bases). Germline CDR1 and CDR2: SQVTM and ANQGSEA. This CDR3 is built from 14 residues. The V end was cut by 2 bases, the J end by 9 bases, with 20 bases between. The DNA for the CDR3 is TGCAGCGTTGAATCTTCAACGAGGAGGGAGGTGCAGTACTTC. It translates to CSVESSTRREVQYF.

V is TRBV7-8 and J is TRBJ2-1; D is perhaps TRBD2 (6 bases). The CDR3 runs to 17 residues. The V end was cut by 5 bases, the J end by 7 bases, with 24 bases between. CDR1 is SGHVS, CDR2 FQNEAQ, per germline. DNA of the CDR3: TGTGCCAGCAGCCCCTCCGGTTCGGGGACGGAGGGGAATGAGCAGTTCTTC. Translated: CASSPSGSGTEGNEQFF.

V is TRBV30 and J is TRBJ2-5; 7 bases are a match to TRBD2. V was clipped by 3 bases and J by 1 base; unmatched bases: 5. Germline-derived CDR1 and CDR2 are GTSNPN and SVGIG (reference sequence). The CDR3 consists of 14 residues. The CDR3 bases are TGTGCCTGGAGGCCTAGCGGCGGCCAAGAGACCCAGTACTTC. Its protein product is CAWRPSGGQETQYF.

CDR3 bases: TGTGCCAGCAGCTTCGAAGGGAATACGCAGTATTTT. Amino acid sequence: CASSFEGNTQYF. This chain connects TRBV7-8 to TRBJ2-3; D gene ambiguous. Trimming cost V 3 bases and J 7 bases, with 8 bases left between them. The CDR3 runs 12 residues. The germline V gene has CDR1 SGHVS and CDR2 FQNEAQ.

The V and J genes are TRBV29-1 and TRBJ1-1, with D possibly matching TRBD1 (5 bases). The germline CDR1 and CDR2 sequences are SQVTM and ANQGSEA. The CDR3 sequence is 12 residues long. The V end lost 7 bases, the J end lost 2 bases, and 11 bases lay between the germline ends. As DNA, the CDR3 is TGCAGCGCTGGCAGGGAAAACACTGAAGCTTTCTTT. As protein: CSAGRENTEAFF.

J is TRBJ2-1 and V is TRBV13; no clear D gene. V lost 10 bases and J lost 3, with 16 bases in between. Germline CDR1 PRHDT, CDR2 FYEKMQ (reference sequence). The CDR3 is 14 residues long. The CDR3 DNA reads as TGTGCCATTACCGGAAGCCCGAACTACAATGAGCAGTTCTTC. This encodes CAITGSPNYNEQFF.

This clone has a handful of counts. The J gene is TRBJ2-1, the V gene TRBV29-1; 10 nucleotides agree with TRBD1. The CDR3 totals 15 residues. Germline lookup yields CDR1 SQVTM and CDR2 ANQGSEA. V gave up 3 bases and J gave up 4 bases; unmatched junction bases: 6. The CDR3 region is CSVDLSGQGYNEQFF. The CDR3 nucleotides read TGCAGCGTTGATCTCTCGGGACAGGGGTACAATGAGCAGTTCTTC.

The chain recombines TRBV15 with TRBJ2-4; D uncertain. This CDR3 has 15 amino acids. Germline V gene data show CDR1 as LNHNV and CDR2 as YYDKDF (reference sequence). V gave up 5 bases and J gave up 0 bases, with 11 bases separating them. In DNA, the CDR3 is TGTGCCACCAGCTTTTCATCTCTAGCCAAAAACATTCAGTACTTC. Residues: CATSFSSLAKNIQYF.

The rearrangement joins TRBV2 to TRBJ2-4, with D perhaps given as TRBD1 or TRBD2 (5 bases each). The CDR3 covers 13 residues. Germline V gene data show CDR1 as SNHLY and CDR2 as FYNNEI. The germline V and J ends were trimmed by 3 bases and 11 bases, with 14 bases remaining between them. In DNA form, the CDR3 reads TGTGCCAGCAGTGATCCCACCGGGACCTTTCAGTACTTC. Amino acids: CASSDPTGTFQYF.

The sample holds a few counts of this clone. The chain links TRBV10-2 to TRBJ1-1; D not certain. The CDR3 sequence is 17 residues long. V lost 2 bases and J lost 4, with 20 bases in between. CDR1 and CDR2 from the germline V gene are WSHSY and SAAADI. The CDR3 DNA is TGCGCCAGCAGTGAGCGGGCGTGGGGTTCGGCCGTCACTGAAGCTTTCTTT. It specifies CASSERAWGSAVTEAFF.

This clone turned up a few times. The rearrangement uses TRBV4-1 and TRBJ2-1; 8 bases line up with TRBD2. Looked up from germline, CDR1 is MGHRA and CDR2 is YSYEKL. The CDR3 loop spans 14 amino acids. Trimming at V came to 4 bases and at J to 7 bases, leaving 6 bases not matched to a gene. Here the CDR3 reads CASSPGGAGNEQFF. CDR3 in DNA: TGCGCCAGCAGCCCCGGGGGGGCAGGGAATGAGCAGTTCTTC.

This clone has more than one count but fewer than ten. The chain couples TRBV20-1 to TRBJ2-1; a weak D match, TRBD1 (5 bases). This CDR3 has 10 amino acids. The V end was cut by 0 bases, the J end by 12 bases, with 6 bases between. Germline loops: CDR1 DFQATT, CDR2 SNEGSKA (reference sequence). In DNA form, the CDR3 reads TGCAGTGCTAGAGAGGACACGCAGTTCTTC. The encoded protein is CSAREDTQFF.

The genes are TRBV27 and TRBJ1-2; TRBD1 might be the D (5 bases). The V end was cut by 6 bases, the J end by 0 bases, with 17 bases between. Germline lookup yields CDR1 MNHEY and CDR2 SMNVEV (reference sequence). The CDR3 spans 16 residues. The CDR3 DNA sequence: TGTGCCAGCAGCTCCACCGGGACGAACCCTAACTATGGCTACACCTTC. It specifies CASSSTGTNPNYGYTF.

V gene TRBV6-5 combines with J gene TRBJ2-7; the match to TRBD1 covers 7 bases. Germline loops: CDR1 MNHEY, CDR2 SVGAGI. The CDR3 has 15 residues. Losses at the gene ends were 6 bases for V and 3 bases for J; bases not matched to a gene: 11. The CDR3 here is CASRRTGGFRYEQYF. The CDR3 DNA reads TGTGCCAGCAGGCGGACAGGAGGTTTTCGCTACGAGCAGTACTTC.

As concerns this clone: Sequence at one end of the junction differs from germline and may be a read error. This sample includes further DNA sequences coding for the same CDR3. The CDR3 DNA reads as TGTGCTAGCAGCCCAGGGGGATACAATGAGCAGTTCTTC. Translation gives CASSPGGYNEQFF. The chain recombines TRBV7-7 with TRBJ2-1, with 7 positions matching TRBD1. CDR1 is SSHAT and CDR2 is FNYEAQ in the germline V gene (reference sequence). The CDR3 length is 13 residues. The full variable domain, with the rest looked up from reference TRBV7-7 and TRBJ2-1, is GAGVSQSPRYKVTKRGQDVTLRCDPISSHATLYWYQQALGQGPEFLTYFNYEAQPDKSGLPSDRFSAERPEGSISTLTIQRTEQRDSAMYRCASSPGGYNEQFFGPGTRLTVL.

The chain uses TRBV13 and TRBJ2-5; 12 bases fit TRBD2. In germline, CDR1 is PRHDT, CDR2 FYEKMQ (reference sequence). The CDR3 is made up of 17 amino acids. V shed 3 bases, J shed 3 bases, and the junction held 8 bases outside the gene matches. The CDR3 sequence: CASSLASSGGAEETQYF. As DNA, the CDR3 is TGTGCCAGCAGCTTGGCCTCTAGCGGGGGGGCAGAAGAGACCCAGTACTTC.

The chain couples TRBV6-5 to TRBJ2-4; possibly TRBD2 for D (5 bases). This CDR3 has 13 residues. CDR1 and CDR2 (germline): MNHEY, SVGAGI. Trimming pared 5 bases from V and 8 bases from J, leaving 13 bases between. CDR3 amino acids: CASSPGGLDIQYF. CDR3 DNA: TGTGCCAGCAGTCCAGGCGGGTTGGACATTCAGTACTTC.

The CDR3 loop is CASSGRDTQYF. The DNA of the CDR3 is TGTGCCAGCAGTGGTCGAGATACGCAGTATTTT. V gene TRBV27 combines with J gene TRBJ2-3; unclear D gene. Germline CDR1 and CDR2: MNHEY and SMNVEV (reference sequence). This CDR3 is 11 amino acids long. Trimming cost V 5 bases and J 5 bases, with 5 bases left between them.

This clone was observed a few times. The genes are TRBV6-5 and TRBJ1-2; the D gene is possibly TRBD1 (6 bases). The V gene's germline CDR1 is MNHEY and CDR2 SVGAGI. Trimming cost V 5 bases and J 5 bases, with 15 bases left between them. This CDR3 has 14 amino acids. In DNA form, the CDR3 reads TGTGCCAGCAGTGACCGTGACAGGATATATGGCTACACCTTC. This gives the protein CASSDRDRIYGYTF.

The chain has TRBV15 and TRBJ2-2, with TRBD2 matching 7 bases. CDR3 length: 15 residues. CDR1 LNHNV and CDR2 YYDKDF come from the germline V gene (reference sequence). The ends lost 5 bases at V and 5 bases at J; junction bases unmatched: 8. In DNA, the CDR3 is TGTGCCACCAGCCCCCCAAGCGGGGTGACCGGGGAGCTGTTTTTT. This gives the protein CATSPPSGVTGELFF.

The V call is TRBV15, the J call TRBJ2-3, with 13 nucleotides matching TRBD2. Looked up from germline, CDR1 is LNHNV and CDR2 is YYDKDF (reference sequence). After removal of 1 base from V and 5 bases from J, the junction contained 9 bases not matched to a gene. CDR3 length: 18 amino acids. CDR3 sequence (DNA): TGTGCCACCAGCAGAGCGGCGGGACTAGCGGGGATCGGAGATACGCAGTATTTT. As protein: CATSRAAGLAGIGDTQYF.